A single TCR beta chain is shown here with its context. This clone was picked up one time. It has no known antigen specificity. No much larger clone exists at a distance of one base, and base qualities are not known. The sample originates from a study of blood T cell repertoires in COVID-19 (TCRdb year 2020). In the study overall: Samples from collaborators originated in the United States, Italy and Spain and spanned both the acute and convalescent phases of COVID-19. The prospective study material was composed of cDNA or gDNA derived from T cells, B-cell-depleted T cells, or PBMCs. Deeply sampled blood TCRbeta repertoires from subjects exposed to, actively infected with, or recovered from COVID-19 were included in the dataset. The repertoires were released in a freely available public database meant as a resource for research on the immune response to SARS-CoV-2. The samples were drawn from two sources: the first 160 participants of the ongoing ImmuneRACE study, and some 1,300 subjects contributed by 6 global collaborators. A de-identified subject ID, COVID-19 status, age in years and sex were almost always included in the sample metadata. Where available, HLA class I and class II types were obtained from metadata supplied by the sample provider rather than from assay-based typing. The paper's findings and limits, for the study overall: The quantity of clinical and demographic metadata differed by source and by participant and was supplied without curation.

Each collaborating institution followed its own protocols to collect whole blood in K2EDTA tubes. Collaborator samples were shipped for TCRbeta analysis as frozen whole blood, isolated PBMCs, or DNA extracted from either sample type. TCRbeta CDR3 regions were amplified from genomic DNA using the immunoSEQ Assay, a bias-controlled multiplex PCR. Concerning the study's data processing: The number of nucleated cells in each sample was estimated from the amplification of reference gene primers within the assay. To quantify the absolute abundance of each unique TCRbeta CDR3 rearrangement, sequence reads were collapsed and filtered. Productive Simpson clonality was computed per sample as the square root of Simpson's diversity index over productive rearrangements. TCRdb took over this immuneACCESS table, retaining in-frame rearrangements with V and J assigned. Such tables are incomplete; in checked studies, under half of the missing clones stem from an unresolved V gene, and the remainder is unexplained. V and J calls plus clone size are reproduced from that table; the DNA served to infer D and trimming. This sample lists 100,000 to 130,000 clones; 55% to 75% were detected once. 1.5% to 2% of the sample is in the top ten clones.

The CDR3, cysteine through phenylalanine, is 13 amino acids long. The CDR3 DNA has 39 bases and is translated from base 1. At the junction V is shortened by 3 bases and J by 5 bases; bases outside the gene matches: 3. From the germline V gene, CDR1 is SGHTA and CDR2 is FQGTGA. The sequence joins TRBV7-3 to TRBJ2-5, and 7 junctional nucleotides match TRBD2. This receptor was obtained from a middle-aged woman with acute or convalescent COVID-19. The sequencing input was peripheral blood. The nucleotide sequence reads TGTGCCAGCAGCTTTCAGGGAGGGGAGACCCAGTACTTC. Its amino acids are CASSFQGGETQYF.